One sample yielded the 30 T cell receptor beta chains listed below, sequenced in a study of T cell responses to AZD1222 COVID-19 vaccine. Profiled with immunoSEQ multiplex PCR; TCRdb holds only in-frame clones, not every one. Among hundreds of thousands of clones listed, 94% were seen once. The source was peripheral blood, collected 28 days after the second AZD1222 dose. The receptors come from an adult who received the AZD1222 COVID-19 vaccine.

V is TRBV25-1 and J is TRBJ1-6; D possibly corresponds to TRBD1 (6 bases). Germline CDR1 MGHDK, CDR2 SYGVNS. The CDR3 runs 16 residues. V was shortened by 4 bases and J by 7 bases, with 17 bases between the two germline ends. The CDR3 protein is CASSGTGTGANSPLHF. In nucleotides, the CDR3 is TGTGCCAGCAGTGGGACCGGAACGGGGGCGAATTCACCCCTCCACTTT.

V and J are TRBV6-5 and TRBJ1-6, with D possibly matching TRBD1 (6 bases). This CDR3 is 14 amino acids long. V was clipped by 5 bases and J by 10 bases, with 15 bases between them. The germline V gene encodes CDR1 MNHEY and CDR2 SVGAGI. CDR3 in DNA: TGTGCCAGCAGTCGAATAGGGGGAGACTCACCCCTCCACTTT. Encoded protein: CASSRIGGDSPLHF.

The rearrangement uses TRBV10-3 and TRBJ2-1, with 7 bases identical to TRBD2. The V gene's germline CDR1 is ENHRY and CDR2 SYGVKD. The CDR3 is 12 amino acids. V was pared by 6 bases and J by 10 bases, with 6 bases of the junction left unmatched. The CDR3 DNA reads as TGTGCCATCAGCCCTCGGGGAGGGGAGCAGTTCTTC. Its translation: CAISPRGGEQFF.

This chain joins TRBV29-1 and TRBJ2-7, with D possibly matching TRBD1 (6 bases). The length of the CDR3 is 14 residues. Deletions cut 5 bases from V and 2 bases from J, with 16 bases between. Germline CDR1 and CDR2: SQVTM and ANQGSEA. The CDR3 loop is CSVQKGVGPYEQYF. The CDR3, as DNA: TGCAGCGTTCAAAAGGGGGTCGGACCCTACGAGCAGTACTTC.

The chain is built from TRBV4-2 and TRBJ2-1; D is perhaps TRBD2 (6 bases). The length of the CDR3 is 15 residues. Deletions cut 1 base from V and 2 bases from J, with 9 bases between. CDR1 and CDR2 (germline): LGHNA, YNFKEQ. Here the CDR3 reads CASSQVSGPYNEQFF. CDR3 sequence (DNA): TGTGCCAGCAGCCAAGTTAGCGGACCCTACAATGAGCAGTTCTTC.

The chain joins TRBV7-3 to TRBJ2-7; no reliable D call. Germline V gene lookup returns CDR1 SGHTA and CDR2 FQGTGA. The CDR3 sequence is 13 residues long. V dropped 5 bases and J dropped 7 bases, with 15 bases sitting between them. The CDR3 here is CASSRTHTGEQYF. Written as DNA, the CDR3 is TGTGCCAGCAGCCGAACCCACACTGGGGAGCAGTACTTC.

The V call is TRBV10-3, the J call TRBJ1-3; unclear D gene. The germline V gene encodes CDR1 ENHRY and CDR2 SYGVKD. Trimming took 0 bases from V and 1 from J, leaving 7 bases between them. The CDR3 spans 15 residues. In DNA form, the CDR3 reads TGTGCCATCAGTGAGTCGAACATTTCTGGAAACACCATATATTTT. Its translation: CAISESNISGNTIYF.

The chain couples TRBV2 to TRBJ2-3; D may be TRBD2 (5 bases). V was cut by 3 bases and J by 3 bases, with 10 bases left in between. This CDR3 is built from 14 residues. The V gene's germline CDR1 is SNHLY and CDR2 FYNNEI. The CDR3 nucleotides read TGTGCCAGCAGTGACGGACTCTTGACAGATACGCAGTATTTT. It specifies CASSDGLLTDTQYF.

The chain uses TRBV7-9 and TRBJ2-7; a weak D match, TRBD1 (5 bases). The CDR3 extends over 14 amino acids. The germline V gene has CDR1 SEHNR and CDR2 FQNEAQ (reference sequence). Between the trimmed V and J ends, which lost 1 base and 0 bases, there was a span of 7 bases. CDR3 in amino acids: CASSLGRDSYEQYF. As DNA, the CDR3 is TGTGCCAGCAGCTTAGGCAGGGACTCCTACGAGCAGTACTTC.

This clone showed up just once. V is TRBV6-5 and J is TRBJ1-2, with 9 nucleotides matching TRBD1. With V trimmed by 5 bases and J by 8 bases, 9 bases remained unmatched. Germline-derived CDR1 and CDR2 are MNHEY and SVGAGI. The CDR3 length is 14 residues. The CDR3 here is CASSPIQGAPGYTF. In DNA form, the CDR3 reads TGTGCCAGCAGTCCTATACAGGGGGCGCCGGGCTACACCTTC.

V usage is TRBV6-5 and J usage is TRBJ2-5, with D perhaps given as TRBD1 or TRBD2 (5 bases each). The CDR3 extends over 13 amino acids. Germline CDR1 reads MNHEY; CDR2 reads SVGAGI. The V end was cut by 2 bases, the J end by 4 bases, with 8 bases between. CDR3 protein: CASSYPGTETQYF. In DNA, the CDR3 is TGTGCCAGCAGTTACCCCGGGACAGAGACCCAGTACTTC.

The genes are TRBV5-1 and TRBJ1-1, with a possible D match to TRBD1 (6 bases). This CDR3 contains 19 residues. From germline, CDR1 is SGHRS and CDR2 YFSETQ. V lost 4 bases and J 0 bases, leaving 25 bases between the germline ends. CDR3 nucleotide sequence: TGCGCCAGCAGCATTACCCCGAGGGGGGCGACATCAATGAACACTGAAGCTTTCTTT. Translated: CASSITPRGATSMNTEAFF.

The chain links TRBV19 to TRBJ2-7; 8 nucleotides agree with TRBD2. CDR3 length: 15 amino acids. CDR1 and CDR2 (germline): LNHDA, SQIVND (reference sequence). Trimming cost V 1 base and J 2 bases; bases outside gene matches: 4. The CDR3 coding sequence is TGTGCCAGTAGTATAGCGGGGGGGACTACCTACGAGCAGTACTTC. It encodes CASSIAGGTTYEQYF. Full variable domain (outside the CDR3, taken from reference TRBV19 and TRBJ2-7): DGGITQSPKYLFRKEGQNVTLSCEQNLNHDAMYWYRQDPGQGLRLIYYSQIVNDFQKGDIAEGYSVSREKKESFPLTVTSAQKNPTAFYLCASSIAGGTTYEQYFGPGTRLTVT.

The J gene is TRBJ2-7, the V gene TRBV19, with 8 bases matching TRBD1. V shed 5 bases and J 7 bases; nucleotides not matched to a gene: 7. The CDR3 has 13 residues. Germline CDR1 and CDR2: LNHDA and SQIVND (reference sequence). The CDR3: CASSLGTGGEQYF. Written as DNA, the CDR3 is TGTGCCAGTAGTCTCGGGACAGGTGGTGAGCAGTACTTC.

V is TRBV11-2 and J is TRBJ2-5; no clear D. Germline CDR1 SGHAT, CDR2 FQNNGV. The V gene lost 1 base and the J gene lost 5 bases, with 2 bases spanning the gap. The length of the CDR3 is 11 residues. CDR3 loop: CASSLVETQYF. The CDR3 nucleotides are TGTGCCAGCAGCTTAGTTGAGACCCAGTACTTC.

V is TRBV10-3 and J is TRBJ2-1; TRBD2 is a possible D gene (5 bases). Per the germline V gene, CDR1 is ENHRY and CDR2 is SYGVKD. The CDR3 runs to 16 residues. V shed 4 bases and J shed 0 bases, with 13 bases lying between them. In DNA, the CDR3 is TGTGCCATCAGTGGGACTGGCGGCGGCTCCTACAATGAGCAGTTCTTC. Amino acids: CAISGTGGGSYNEQFF.

The chain is built from TRBV28 and TRBJ1-2; D gene ambiguous. The CDR3 loop spans 16 amino acids. V was shortened by 4 bases and J by 5 bases, with 20 bases between the two germline ends. CDR1 and CDR2 from the germline V gene are MDHEN and SYDVKM. CDR3 sequence reads: CASSSPGEGRKYGYTF. CDR3 nucleotides: TGTGCCAGCAGTTCCCCCGGAGAGGGAAGGAAGTATGGCTACACCTTC.

The rearrangement uses TRBV21-1 and TRBJ2-5. TRBV21-1 is described as a pseudogene. The CDR3 contains 15 residues. The CDR3 DNA sequence: TGTGCCAGCAGCCCCGAGGGGATGTACCAAGAGACCCAGTACTTC. Its translation: CASSPEGMYQETQYF.

The V call is TRBV6-5, the J call TRBJ1-2; weak D call: TRBD1 (6 bases). The CDR3 has 14 amino acids. The germline V gene has CDR1 MNHEY and CDR2 SVGAGI. The ends were cut back, 10 bases at V and 2 bases at J, with 17 bases in the middle. The DNA of the CDR3 is TGTGCCACTCAACTTACAGGGCAGAACTATGGCTACACCTTC. Translated, it gives CATQLTGQNYGYTF.

V gene TRBV7-9 combines with J gene TRBJ1-4, with 8 bases matching TRBD1. Germline V gene data show CDR1 as SEHNR and CDR2 as FQNEAQ (reference sequence). This CDR3 has 15 residues. V gave up 5 bases and J gave up 8 bases; unmatched junction bases: 10. CDR3 coding DNA: TGTGCCAGCAGCCGACAGGGGACCAAGGTGGAAAAACTGTTTTTT. Encoded protein: CASSRQGTKVEKLFF.

This chain uses TRBV28 with TRBJ1-1; D is ambiguous. The CDR3 is 14 residues long. V shed 5 bases and J shed 6 bases, with 16 bases lying between them. Germline V gives CDR1 MDHEN, CDR2 SYDVKM. CDR3 sequence reads: CASSANLIWAEAFF. CDR3 DNA: TGTGCCAGCAGTGCCAACTTAATATGGGCTGAAGCTTTCTTT. The full variable domain, rest sourced from reference TRBV28 and TRBJ1-1, is DVKVTQSSRYLVKRTGEKVFLECVQDMDHENMFWYRQDPGLGLRLIYFSYDVKMKEKGDIPEGYSVSREKKERFSLILESASTNQTSMYLCASSANLIWAEAFFGQGTRLTVV.

In its sample, this clone was seen a few times. The genes are TRBV10-3 and TRBJ2-2; 8 bases line up with TRBD2. Trimming removed 10 bases from V and 5 bases from J; junction bases left unmatched: 3. Germline V gives CDR1 ENHRY, CDR2 SYGVKD. The CDR3 sequence is 12 residues long. CDR3 region: CATGGPTGELFF. The CDR3 DNA reads as TGTGCCACGGGAGGGCCGACCGGGGAGCTGTTTTTT.

V usage is TRBV5-4 and J usage is TRBJ2-6; no firm D call. Trimming stripped 2 bases from V and 3 bases from J, with 6 bases between. This CDR3 is 14 amino acids long. Germline V gene sequence: CDR1 SGHNT, CDR2 YYREEE (reference sequence). Here the CDR3 reads CASSFGLGANVLTF. As DNA, the CDR3 is TGTGCCAGCAGCTTCGGGCTTGGGGCCAACGTCCTGACTTTC. The complete variable domain, with remaining parts taken from reference TRBV5-4 and TRBJ2-6, reads ETGVTQSPTHLIKTRGQQVTLRCSSQSGHNTVSWYQQALGQGPQFIFQYYREEENGRGNFPPRFSGLQFPNYSSELNVNALELDDSALYLCASSFGLGANVLTFGAGSRLTVL.

The CDR3 loop reads CASSQTTGADEQFF. The CDR3 DNA reads TGTGCCAGCAGCCAAACCACAGGGGCGGATGAGCAGTTCTTC. The rearrangement links TRBV3-1 (or the pseudogene TRBV3-2) to TRBJ2-1; 7 bases line up with TRBD1. J lost 8 bases, V lost 2 bases, and 6 bases had no gene match. The CDR3 runs to 14 residues. Germline CDR1 LGHDT, CDR2 YNNKEL (reference sequence).

The rearrangement uses TRBV6-5 and TRBJ2-7, with 8 bases lining up with TRBD1. Germline CDR1 reads MNHEY; CDR2 reads SVGAGI. J lost 2 bases, V lost 6 bases, and 6 bases had no gene match. The CDR3 is 14 residues long. The chain's CDR3 is CASRTGTGTYEQYF. CDR3 coding DNA: TGTGCCAGCAGAACCGGGACAGGTACCTACGAGCAGTACTTC.

The chain joins TRBV30 to TRBJ1-5, with a possible D match to TRBD1 (6 bases). Trimming removed 1 base from V and 1 base from J, with 11 bases in between. Germline CDR1 reads GTSNPN; CDR2 reads SVGIG (reference sequence). The CDR3 sequence is 15 residues long. CDR3 in DNA: TGTGCCTGGAGTGAAACAGGGCCGAGCAATCAGCCCCAGCATTTT. Encoded protein: CAWSETGPSNQPQHF.

The chain combines TRBV10-3 with TRBJ2-5, with D tentatively TRBD2 (7 bases). V lost 5 bases, J lost 2 bases, and 21 bases lay in between. Germline V gene sequence: CDR1 ENHRY, CDR2 SYGVKD. The CDR3 loop spans 17 amino acids. CDR3 protein: CAISPGTQGGAQETQYF. The CDR3 coding sequence is TGTGCCATCAGTCCCGGGACACAGGGAGGGGCTCAAGAGACCCAGTACTTC.

The chain has TRBV5-6 and TRBJ1-2; D uncertain. V lost 3 bases, J lost 7 bases, and 13 bases lay in between. CDR1 SGHDT and CDR2 YYEEEE come from the germline V gene. The CDR3 has 13 amino acids. CDR3 nucleotide sequence: TGTGCCAGCAGCTGGCCACTCGATGGTGGCTACACCTTC. It specifies CASSWPLDGGYTF.

The rearrangement joins TRBV18 to TRBJ2-7, with D possibly called TRBD1 or TRBD2 (6 bases each). The CDR3 spans 12 residues. Per germline, CDR1 KGHSH and CDR2 LQKENI. Deletions cut 8 bases from V and 5 bases from J, with 13 bases between. CDR3 amino acids: CASGGGIDEQYF. CDR3 DNA: TGTGCCAGCGGAGGGGGGATCGACGAGCAGTACTTC.

The rearrangement joins TRBV24-1 to TRBJ2-3, with a possible D match to TRBD2 (5 bases). The CDR3 is 17 amino acids. The V gene's germline CDR1 is KGHDR and CDR2 SFDVKD. V was clipped by 4 bases and J by 2 bases, with 18 bases between them. The CDR3 region is CATSDPVGLALTDTQYF. The DNA for the CDR3 is TGTGCCACCAGTGACCCTGTAGGACTGGCTCTCACAGATACGCAGTATTTT.